This T cell receptor (beta chain) was sequenced for a study of shared clonotypes between healthy human individuals. Method: immunoSEQ multiplex PCR; TCRdb's copy keeps in-frame clones and lacks some. The profile covers 300,000 to 400,000 clones, with roughly 70% appearing a single time and around 10% taken by the ten largest. A CD45RA-negative memory subset and a CD45RA+ naive subset were separated from the CD4+ cells. Whole-study findings and limits: When naive CD4 clonotypes were compared across a few donors, about 4.8% were shared. Generally, naive subsets came out with larger estimated richness than memory subsets.

The CDR3 runs to 15 residues. Germline V gene lookup returns CDR1 SGHAT and CDR2 FQNNGV. V was clipped by 1 base and J by 0 bases; unmatched bases: 2. Remarks on this clone: Its antigen is not known.

The source of this sequence is a man under 40 in good health. Sequencing was done on a sample of memory CD4+ T cells sorted from blood. Subset of the sample: CD45RA-negative fraction. V and J are TRBV11-2 and TRBJ2-7; 8 bases fit TRBD2. CDR3 protein: CASSLGREVSYEQYF. The CDR3 nucleotides are TGTGCCAGCAGCTTAGGGCGGGAGGTCTCCTACGAGCAGTACTTC.